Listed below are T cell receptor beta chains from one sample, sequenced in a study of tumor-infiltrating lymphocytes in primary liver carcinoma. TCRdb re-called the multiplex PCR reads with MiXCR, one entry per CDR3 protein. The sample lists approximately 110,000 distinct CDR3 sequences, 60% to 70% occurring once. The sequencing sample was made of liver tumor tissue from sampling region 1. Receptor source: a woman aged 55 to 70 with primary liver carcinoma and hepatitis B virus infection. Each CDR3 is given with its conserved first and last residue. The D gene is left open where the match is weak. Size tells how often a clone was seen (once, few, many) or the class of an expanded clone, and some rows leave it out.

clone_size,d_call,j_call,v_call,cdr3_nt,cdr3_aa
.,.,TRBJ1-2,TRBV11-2,TGTGCCCGCAGCTTAGAGTATGGGGCCTACTATGGCCACACCTTC,CARSLEYGAYYGHTF
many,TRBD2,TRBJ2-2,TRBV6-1,TGTGCCAGCAGTGAGGCTAGCGGCACCGGGGAGCTGTTTTTT,CASSEASGTGELFF
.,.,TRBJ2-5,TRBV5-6,TGTGCCAGCAACTTGGTGTCGTCCCAAGAGACCCAGTACTTC,CASNLVSSQETQYF
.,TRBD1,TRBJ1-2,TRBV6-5,TGTGCCAACAGTCGGACAGGGGGCTATAAAAACCATGGCTACACCTTC,CANSRTGGYKNHGYTF
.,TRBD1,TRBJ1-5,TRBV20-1,TGCAATGCCGAGAGACGACAGGGGGATCAGCCCCAGCATTTT,CNAERRQGDQPQHF
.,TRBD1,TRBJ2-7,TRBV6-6,TGTGCCAGCAGAAAGGTACAGGGGATGCACGAGCAGTACTTC,CASRKVQGMHEQYF
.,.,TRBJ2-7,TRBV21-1,TGTGCCAGCAGCCTACAGGGGGCGGTGGCTAGCGCCTACTACGAGCAGTACTTC,CASSLQGAVASAYYEQYF
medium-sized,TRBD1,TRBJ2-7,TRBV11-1,TGTGCCAGCAGCTTCGACAGGGACCACGAGCAGTACTTC,CASSFDRDHEQYF
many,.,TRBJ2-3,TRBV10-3,TGTGCCATCAACCCAGACTCCGACTCCACAGATACGCAGTATTTT,CAINPDSDSTDTQYF
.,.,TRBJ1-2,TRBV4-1,TGCGTCAGCAGCCAAGATCAGTGGACAGAATCGGGTGTCTACACCTTC,CVSSQDQWTESGVYTF
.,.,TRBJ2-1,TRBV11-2,TGTTCCAGCAGCTCAGAGCGGATGAGCTCCCACAATGAGCAGTTCTTC,CSSSSERMSSHNEQFF
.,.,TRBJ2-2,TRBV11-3,TGTGCCAGCAGCTTTCGCACAGATGGAACCGGGGAGCTGTTTTTT,CASSFRTDGTGELFF
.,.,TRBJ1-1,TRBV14,TGTGCCAGCAGCGGCTGGGCAGGGGACACTGTAGCTTTCTTT,CASSGWAGDTVAFF
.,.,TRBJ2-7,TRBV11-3,TGTGCAAGTAGCTTAACGAGTTGGGGGTACGAGCAGTGCTTC,CASSLTSWGYEQCF
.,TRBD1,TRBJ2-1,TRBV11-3,TGTGCCAGCAGCGCCGGACAGGGGGGACCAGCGAGAGGATTCAATGGGCAGTTCTTC,CASSAGQGGPARGFNGQFF
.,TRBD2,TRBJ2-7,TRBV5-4,TGTACCAGCAGCCCCCCAGTCGGGAGGGGGAACTACGAGCAGTACTTC,CTSSPPVGRGNYEQYF
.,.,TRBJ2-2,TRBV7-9,TGTGCCAGCAGCTTTTCGGACACCGGTGAGCCGTTTTTT,CASSFSDTGEPFF
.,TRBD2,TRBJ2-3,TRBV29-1,TGCAGCGTTGACAACGCGGGAGTGGCAGATATGCAGTATTTT,CSVDNAGVADMQYF
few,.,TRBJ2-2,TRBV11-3,TGTGCCAGCAGCCTTCACACAGAGGGAACAGGGGAGCTGTTTTTT,CASSLHTEGTGELFF
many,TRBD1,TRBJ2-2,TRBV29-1,TGCAGCGCACCGGGACAGGGAAACACCGGGGAGCTGTTTTTT,CSAPGQGNTGELFF
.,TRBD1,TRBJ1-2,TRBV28,TGTGCCAGCGGTTCAAGCCAGGGGGCCTATGGCTACACCTTC,CASGSSQGAYGYTF
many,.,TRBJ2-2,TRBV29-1,TGCAGCGTTGTTCCGGTCCTGAACACCGGGGAGCTGTTTTTT,CSVVPVLNTGELFF
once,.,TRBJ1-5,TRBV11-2,TGTGACAGCAGCTTAGGAAGGGTGGGGGATCAGCCCCAGCATTTT,CDSSLGRVGDQPQHF
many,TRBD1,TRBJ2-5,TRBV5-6,TGTGCCAGCAGCTCGGTACAGGGGGCGGTGGAGACCCAGTACTTC,CASSSVQGAVETQYF